This is a list of T cell receptor beta chains from one sample in a study of blood T cells in healthy people across ages. MiXCR, applied by TCRdb to the 5' RACE reads, yields one record per CDR3 protein. In the table there are approximately 780,000 distinct CDR3 sequences, approximately 24% of which are singletons. The sample also formed part of further work on T cells of mothers and their children.

The sample was blood. The origin of the receptors is a boy aged 10-17 years in good health. Each CDR3 is given with its conserved first and last residue. Each record gives: CDR3 protein, CDR3 DNA, D gene, clone size, V gene, J gene. A D gene is named only where the DNA matches it firmly. Not every row has a clone size; where given, it reads once, few, many or a size class.

CSVDSWAGGRETQYF,TGCAGCGTTGATAGCTGGGCAGGGGGCCGAGAGACCCAGTACTTC,TRBD1,few,TRBV29-1,TRBJ2-5
CASSLTTSGGAAKNIQYF,TGTGCCAGCAGCCTAACGACTAGCGGGGGCGCGGCCAAAAACATTCAGTACTTC,TRBD2,NA,TRBV7-8,TRBJ2-4
CASSARAGDTQYF,TGCGCCAGCAGTGCGCGGGCCGGGGATACGCAGTATTTT,NA,few,TRBV10-1,TRBJ2-3
CASSLSPSYEQYF,TGCGCCAGCAGCTTGAGTCCCTCCTACGAGCAGTACTTC,NA,many,TRBV5-1,TRBJ2-7
CAGSQRPNNEQFF,TGTGCCGGCAGCCAACGACCTAACAATGAGCAGTTCTTC,NA,few,TRBV4-2,TRBJ2-1
CSVLSGGAVYNEQFF,TGCAGTGTTCTTAGCGGGGGGGCTGTCTACAATGAGCAGTTCTTC,TRBD2,few,TRBV20-1,TRBJ2-1
CASSYSRTGAEQYF,TGTGCCAGCAGTTACTCCCGGACAGGGGCCGAGCAGTACTTC,TRBD1,NA,TRBV6-5,TRBJ2-7
CASSLDSGSQETQYF,TGTGCCAGCAGCTTAGACTCGGGGTCTCAAGAGACCCAGTACTTC,NA,NA,TRBV7-2,TRBJ2-5
CSVEGGLNEKLFF,TGCAGCGTTGAAGGGGGACTTAATGAAAAACTGTTTTTT,NA,few,TRBV29-1,TRBJ1-4
CASSAEVQGIAKNIQYF,TGTGCCAGCAGCGCCGAGGTTCAGGGCATAGCCAAAAACATTCAGTACTTC,NA,NA,TRBV9,TRBJ2-4
CASRLGLASSWEQYF,TGCGCCAGCAGGTTGGGACTAGCGTCGAGCTGGGAGCAGTACTTC,TRBD2,NA,TRBV5-1,TRBJ2-5